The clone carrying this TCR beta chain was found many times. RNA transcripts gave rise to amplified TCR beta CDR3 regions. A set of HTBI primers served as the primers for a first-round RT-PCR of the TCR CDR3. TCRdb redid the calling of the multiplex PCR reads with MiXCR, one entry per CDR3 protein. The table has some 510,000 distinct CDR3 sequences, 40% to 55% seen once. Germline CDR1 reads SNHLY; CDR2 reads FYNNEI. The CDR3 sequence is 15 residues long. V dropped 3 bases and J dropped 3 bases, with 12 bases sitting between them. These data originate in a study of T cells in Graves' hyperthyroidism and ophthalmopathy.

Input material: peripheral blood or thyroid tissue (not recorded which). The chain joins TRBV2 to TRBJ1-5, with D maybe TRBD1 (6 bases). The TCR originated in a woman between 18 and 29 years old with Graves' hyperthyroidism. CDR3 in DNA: TGTGCCAGCAGTGACCGGACAGCCTACAATCAGCCCCAGCATTTT. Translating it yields CASSDRTAYNQPQHF.